The T cell receptor (beta chain) under discussion was sequenced for a study of cytomegalovirus exposure and HLA in healthy donors. On the study more broadly: In an earlier analysis, approximately 120 million unique TCR beta sequences were found from about 180 million T cells.

Whole-study findings and limits: Prior analysis indicated that the majority of TCR beta V segments exhibited productivity approximately 90% or approximately 30% of the time. Analyzed later, most CMV-associated TCR beta chains appeared HLA-restricted.

Primers included in the PCR were 60 Vbeta and 13 Jbeta primers. TCRdb keeps only in-frame clones here, not all; method: immunoSEQ multiplex PCR. This table has around 300,000 clones, roughly two thirds appearing once. A few counts support this clone. What it binds is unknown. The ends lost 1 base at V and 3 bases at J; junction bases unmatched: 9. Germline CDR1 SGHVS, CDR2 FQNEAQ. There are 17 residues in the CDR3. The chain is built from TRBV7-8 and TRBJ2-3; 8 bases agree with TRBD2. Input material: PBMCs. The source is a female donor in good health and CMV-seronegative. This CDR3 reads CASSLVLAGLVTDTQYF. The CDR3 DNA reads TGTGCCAGCAGCTTAGTTCTAGCGGGCCTGGTAACAGATACGCAGTATTTT. The full variable domain, in which reference TRBV7-8 and TRBJ2-3 provide the parts outside the CDR3, is GAGVSQSPRYKVAKRGQDVALRCDPISGHVSLFWYQQALGQGPEFLTYFQNEAQLDKSGLPSDRFFAERPEGSVSTLKIQRTQQEDSAVYLCASSLVLAGLVTDTQYFGPGTRLTVL.